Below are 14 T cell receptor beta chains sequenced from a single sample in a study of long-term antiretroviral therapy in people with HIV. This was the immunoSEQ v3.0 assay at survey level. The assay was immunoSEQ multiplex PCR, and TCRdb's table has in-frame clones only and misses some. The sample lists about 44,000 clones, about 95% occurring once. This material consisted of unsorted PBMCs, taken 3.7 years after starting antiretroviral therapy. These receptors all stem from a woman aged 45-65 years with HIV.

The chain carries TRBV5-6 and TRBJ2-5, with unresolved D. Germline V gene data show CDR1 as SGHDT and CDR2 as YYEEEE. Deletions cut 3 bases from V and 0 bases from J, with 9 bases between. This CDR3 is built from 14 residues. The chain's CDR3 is CASSSTRHQETQYF. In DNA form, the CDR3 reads TGTGCCAGCAGCTCAACCAGACACCAAGAGACCCAGTACTTC.

CDR3 nucleotides: TGTGCCAGCAGGGGGGATATCGCCAAAAACATTCAGTACTTC. It encodes CASRGDIAKNIQYF. V is TRBV5-4 and J is TRBJ2-4; either TRBD1 or TRBD2 may supply D (5 bases each). Germline CDR1 SGHNT, CDR2 YYREEE (reference sequence). The CDR3 runs 14 residues. Trimming pared 5 bases from V and 1 base from J, leaving 10 bases between.

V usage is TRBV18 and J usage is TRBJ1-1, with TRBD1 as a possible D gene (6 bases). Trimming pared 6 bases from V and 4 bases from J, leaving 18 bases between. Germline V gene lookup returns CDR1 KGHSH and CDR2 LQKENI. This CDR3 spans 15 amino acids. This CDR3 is CASSRGHPTGTEAFF. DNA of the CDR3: TGTGCCAGCTCCCGGGGACACCCGACTGGCACTGAAGCTTTCTTT.

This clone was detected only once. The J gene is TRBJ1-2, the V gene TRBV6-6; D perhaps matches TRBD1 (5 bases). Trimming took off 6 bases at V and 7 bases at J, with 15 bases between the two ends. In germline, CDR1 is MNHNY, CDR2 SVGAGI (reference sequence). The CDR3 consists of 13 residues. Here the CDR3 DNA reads TGTGCCAGCAGGAAGGGGTGGACGGGTGGCTACACCTTC. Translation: CASRKGWTGGYTF.

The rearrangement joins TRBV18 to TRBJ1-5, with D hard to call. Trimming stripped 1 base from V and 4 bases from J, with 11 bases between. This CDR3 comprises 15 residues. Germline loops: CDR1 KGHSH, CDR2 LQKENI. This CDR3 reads CASSPLSGKNQPQHF. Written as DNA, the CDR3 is TGTGCCAGCTCACCACTGTCCGGGAAAAATCAGCCCCAGCATTTT.

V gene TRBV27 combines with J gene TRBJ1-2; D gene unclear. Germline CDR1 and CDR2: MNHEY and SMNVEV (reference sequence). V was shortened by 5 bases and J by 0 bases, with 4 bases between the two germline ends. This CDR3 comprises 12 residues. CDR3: CASSGSNYGYTF. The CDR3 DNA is TGTGCCAGCAGTGGCTCTAACTATGGCTACACCTTC.

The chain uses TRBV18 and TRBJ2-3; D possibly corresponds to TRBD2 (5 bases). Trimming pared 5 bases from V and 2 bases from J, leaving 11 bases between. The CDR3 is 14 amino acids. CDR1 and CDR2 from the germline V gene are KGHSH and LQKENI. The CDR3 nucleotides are TGTGCCAGCTCAGGTAACGGGGACACAGATACGCAGTATTTT. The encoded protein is CASSGNGDTDTQYF.

The CDR3 sequence: CASSGSDSNYGYTF. The CDR3 DNA reads TGTGCCAGCAGTGGATCGGACAGTAACTATGGCTACACCTTC. V and J are TRBV6-1 and TRBJ1-2; maybe TRBD1 (6 bases). The CDR3 runs 14 residues. Germline CDR1 MNHNS, CDR2 SASEGT. Deletions cut 4 bases from V and 1 base from J, with 10 bases between.

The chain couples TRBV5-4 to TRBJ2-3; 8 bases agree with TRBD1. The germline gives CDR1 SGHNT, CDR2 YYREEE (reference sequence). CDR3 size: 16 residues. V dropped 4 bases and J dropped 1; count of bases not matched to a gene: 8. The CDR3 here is CASSRGGQGGTDTQYF. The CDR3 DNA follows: TGTGCCAGCAGCAGGGGTGGACAGGGAGGCACAGATACGCAGTATTTT.

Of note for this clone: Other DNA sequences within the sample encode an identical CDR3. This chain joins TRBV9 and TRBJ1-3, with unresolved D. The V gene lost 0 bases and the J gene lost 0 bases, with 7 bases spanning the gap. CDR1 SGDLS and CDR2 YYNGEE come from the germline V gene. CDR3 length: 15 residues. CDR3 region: CASSVESSSGNTIYF. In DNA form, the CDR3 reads TGTGCCAGCAGCGTAGAATCATCCTCTGGAAACACCATATATTTT.

CDR3 coding DNA: TGTGCCAGCAGCGCTCGACCGATTTCCGGAGATACGCAGTATTTT. Residues: CASSARPISGDTQYF. The chain links TRBV9 to TRBJ2-3; D is ambiguous. From germline, CDR1 is SGDLS and CDR2 YYNGEE. CDR3 length: 15 residues. Trimming took 3 bases from V and 5 from J, leaving 16 bases between them.

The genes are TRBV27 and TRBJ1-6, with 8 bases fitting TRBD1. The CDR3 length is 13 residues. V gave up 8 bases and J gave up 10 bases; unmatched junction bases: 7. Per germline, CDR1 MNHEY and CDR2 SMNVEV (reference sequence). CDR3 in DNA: TGTGCCAGCGCGGACAGGGTGAGATCACCCCTCCACTTT. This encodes CASADRVRSPLHF.

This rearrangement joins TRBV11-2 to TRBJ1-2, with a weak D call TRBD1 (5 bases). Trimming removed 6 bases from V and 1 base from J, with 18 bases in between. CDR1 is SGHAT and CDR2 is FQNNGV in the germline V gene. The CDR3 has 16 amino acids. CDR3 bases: TGTGCCAGCAGTCGCCTTTCCGGGACGGGTAACTATGGCTACACCTTC. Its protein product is CASSRLSGTGNYGYTF.

The CDR3 sequence: CASSLFNTEAFF. CDR3 in DNA: TGTGCCAGCAGCTTGTTTAACACTGAAGCTTTCTTT. The chain couples TRBV11-2 to TRBJ1-1, with D unclear. The CDR3 has 12 residues. Germline assignment: CDR1 SGHAT and CDR2 FQNNGV. V lost 3 bases to trimming and J lost 2 bases, with 4 bases between them. The complete variable domain, with remaining parts taken from reference TRBV11-2 and TRBJ1-1, reads EAGVAQSPRYKIIEKRQSVAFWCNPISGHATLYWYQQILGQGPKLLIQFQNNGVVDDSQLPKDRFSAERLKGVDSTLKIQPAKLEDSAVYLCASSLFNTEAFFGQGTRLTVV.